What follows are 23 T cell receptor beta chains derived from one specimen sequenced in a study of cytomegalovirus exposure and HLA in healthy donors. The PCR contained 60 Vbeta and 13 Jbeta primers. Using immunoSEQ multiplex PCR, the repertoire was profiled, and TCRdb retains in-frame clones only, with some absent. The sample yields about 160,000 clones, 80% seen once. The sample comprised PBMCs. The receptors here all came from a man aged 25-45 years in good health and CMV-seronegative.

This chain links TRBV7-2 with TRBJ2-3; 7 nucleotides match TRBD1. J was trimmed by 0 bases and V by 2 bases; bases with no gene match: 8. CDR3 length equals 17 residues. Germline-derived CDR1 and CDR2 are SGHTA and FQGNSA. CDR3 sequence reads: CASSLWVGGLSTDTQYF. The CDR3 DNA reads as TGTGCCAGCAGCTTATGGGTAGGGGGCCTAAGCACAGATACGCAGTATTTT.

The genes are TRBV28 and TRBJ1-4, with 7 bases identical to TRBD1. CDR1 and CDR2 from the germline V gene are MDHEN and SYDVKM. V shed 7 bases and J 5 bases; nucleotides not matched to a gene: 7. The CDR3 is 14 amino acids. In nucleotides, the CDR3 is TGTGCCAGCACCCAGGGGGAAGAAAATGAAAAACTGTTTTTT. It codes for CASTQGEENEKLFF.

This chain links TRBV19 with TRBJ1-2, with TRBD1 identical over 11 bases. This CDR3 has 15 residues. J was trimmed by 4 bases and V by 6 bases; bases with no gene match: 7. Germline assignment: CDR1 LNHDA and CDR2 SQIVND (reference sequence). The DNA of the CDR3 is TGTGCCAGTAGGAGGGGGACAGGGGGAACCTATGGCTACACCTTC. It codes for CASRRGTGGTYGYTF.

This chain joins TRBV27 and TRBJ2-6; 10 bases are a match to TRBD1. The CDR3 is 21 residues long. Germline CDR1 is MNHEY and CDR2 is SMNVEV (reference sequence). V shed 4 bases, J shed 0 bases, and the junction held 15 bases outside the gene matches. CDR3 loop: CASSYLSPGTGDRSGANVLTF. The DNA for the CDR3 is TGTGCCAGCAGTTACCTCTCCCCCGGGACAGGGGATCGCTCTGGGGCCAACGTCCTGACTTTC.

The chain uses TRBV5-1 and TRBJ2-7; 11 bases fit TRBD2. Germline trimming cut 6 bases from V and 5 bases from J; bases unmatched to any gene: 4. The CDR3 consists of 13 residues. Germline CDR1 and CDR2: SGHRS and YFSETQ. The CDR3 loop is CASKLAGAHEQYF. The CDR3 nucleotides read TGCGCCAGCAAACTAGCGGGAGCCCACGAGCAGTACTTC.

In this sample, this clone turned up a few times. The V call is TRBV27, the J call TRBJ2-7, with 8 bases aligning to TRBD2. Per germline, CDR1 MNHEY and CDR2 SMNVEV (reference sequence). The CDR3 extends over 16 amino acids. The V and J ends lost 1 base and 4 bases, in that order; junction bases with no gene match: 9. DNA of the CDR3: TGTGCCAGCAGTTTATTGTCGAGCGGGAGTTCGTACGAGCAGTACTTC. Protein product: CASSLLSSGSSYEQYF.

The chain employs TRBV27 and TRBJ1-6; D call uncertain. V was shortened by 4 bases and J by 0 bases, with 4 bases between the two germline ends. CDR3 size: 14 residues. Looked up from germline, CDR1 is MNHEY and CDR2 is SMNVEV (reference sequence). The CDR3 is CASSYSSYNSPLHF. The CDR3 DNA follows: TGTGCCAGCAGTTATAGCTCCTATAATTCACCCCTCCACTTT.

The chain recombines TRBV5-4 with TRBJ2-2; D is undetermined. The CDR3 sequence is 13 residues long. The V end was cut by 0 bases, the J end by 6 bases, with 6 bases between. Germline values: CDR1 SGHNT, CDR2 YYREEE (reference sequence). CDR3 amino acids: CASSLELAGELFF. The CDR3 region has the DNA TGTGCCAGCAGCTTGGAGCTAGCCGGGGAGCTGTTTTTT.

The V call is TRBV5-6, the J call TRBJ2-2; D is perhaps TRBD1 (5 bases). V lost 6 bases to trimming and J lost 7 bases, with 13 bases between them. CDR1 and CDR2 (germline): SGHDT, YYEEEE. The CDR3 covers 13 residues. Here the CDR3 reads CASTVRGIGELFF. Written as DNA, the CDR3 is TGTGCCAGCACCGTTAGGGGAATCGGGGAGCTGTTTTTT. Combining the CDR3 with reference TRBV5-6 and TRBJ2-2 gives the whole variable domain DAGVTQSPTHLIKTRGQQVTLRCSPKSGHDTVSWYQQALGQGPQFIFQYYEEEERQRGNFPDRFSGHQFPNYSSELNVNALLLGDSALYLCASTVRGIGELFFGEGSRLTVL.

Written as DNA, the CDR3 is TGTGCCAGCAGCTTACTCGGAGGAAACACCGGGGAGCTGTTTTTT. It specifies CASSLLGGNTGELFF. The J gene is TRBJ2-2, the V gene TRBV7-3, with D maybe TRBD2 (5 bases). CDR3 size: 15 residues. Germline V gives CDR1 SGHTA, CDR2 FQGTGA. V was trimmed by 2 bases and J by 2 bases, leaving 9 bases between them.

The chain joins TRBV11-2 to TRBJ2-1; 14 bases match TRBD2. The length of the CDR3 is 18 residues. Germline V gene sequence: CDR1 SGHAT, CDR2 FQNNGV. V gave up 5 bases and J gave up 1 base; unmatched junction bases: 7. In DNA, the CDR3 is TGTGCCAGCAGCGGAGGGACTAGCGGGAGAATTTCCTACAATGAGCAGTTCTTC. Amino acid sequence: CASSGGTSGRISYNEQFF.

This clone was detected a few times. This CDR3 is CASSYDSRGNYGYTF. The DNA of the CDR3 is TGTGCCAGCAGCTACGATTCAAGGGGGAACTATGGCTACACCTTC. This sequence joins TRBV6-1 and TRBJ1-2, with a possible D match to TRBD1 (6 bases). Germline CDR1 reads MNHNS; CDR2 reads SASEGT. This CDR3 is built from 15 residues. V gave up 6 bases and J gave up 2 bases, with 16 bases separating them.

The rearrangement joins TRBV6-1 to TRBJ1-1; TRBD1 matches 7 bases. Germline CDR1 reads MNHNS; CDR2 reads SASEGT. Trimming removed 6 bases from V and 8 bases from J; junction bases left unmatched: 9. There are 13 residues in the CDR3. The CDR3 reads CASRILDRKEAFF. CDR3 DNA sequence: TGTGCCAGCAGGATTTTGGACAGGAAAGAAGCTTTCTTT.

The chain combines TRBV9 with TRBJ2-3, with TRBD2 matching over 11 bases. V was pared by 0 bases and J by 6 bases, with 9 bases of the junction left unmatched. The V gene's germline CDR1 is SGDLS and CDR2 YYNGEE. This CDR3 contains 17 residues. In DNA, the CDR3 is TGTGCCAGCAGCGTAGGGGAGGGGGGACTAGCGGCTGATACGCAGTATTTT. Its translation is CASSVGEGGLAADTQYF.

The chain has TRBV25-1 and TRBJ2-6; a possible D gene is TRBD2 (7 bases). Trimming removed 5 bases from V and 0 bases from J, with 17 bases in between. The CDR3 is made up of 18 amino acids. Germline V gene data show CDR1 as MGHDK and CDR2 as SYGVNS. Here the CDR3 reads CASSLGGGASSGANVLTF. The CDR3 DNA reads TGTGCCAGCAGTCTAGGGGGGGGCGCAAGCTCTGGGGCCAACGTCCTGACTTTC.

V and J are TRBV2 and TRBJ2-1; 11 nucleotides agree with TRBD2. CDR1 SNHLY and CDR2 FYNNEI come from the germline V gene. The V gene end was trimmed by 6 bases and the J gene end by 4 bases; junction bases not matched to a gene: 5. This CDR3 contains 15 residues. The CDR3 region has the DNA TGTGCCAGCAGGTTAGCGGGAGGGCCTTACAATGAGCAGTTCTTC. Protein sequence: CASRLAGGPYNEQFF.

The rearrangement joins TRBV5-4 to TRBJ1-6, with unresolved D. Germline V gives CDR1 SGHNT, CDR2 YYREEE (reference sequence). Between the trimmed V and J ends, which lost 0 bases and 6 bases, there was a span of 10 bases. The CDR3 spans 15 residues. The CDR3 reads CASSLDSGSNSPLHF. As DNA, the CDR3 is TGTGCCAGCAGCTTGGACAGCGGGAGTAATTCACCCCTCCACTTT. Based on the CDR3 plus reference TRBV5-4 and TRBJ1-6, the full variable domain is ETGVTQSPTHLIKTRGQQVTLRCSSQSGHNTVSWYQQALGQGPQFIFQYYREEENGRGNFPPRFSGLQFPNYSSELNVNALELDDSALYLCASSLDSGSNSPLHFGNGTRLTVT.

A remark on this clone: At one end the junction does not follow the germline gene, possibly because of a read error. The chain combines TRBV7-9 with TRBJ1-1, with TRBD1 as a possible D gene (5 bases). Looked up from germline, CDR1 is SEHNR and CDR2 is FQNEAQ (reference sequence). The CDR3 is 12 amino acids. The CDR3 is CSSLTVNTEAFF. The DNA for the CDR3 is TGTTCCAGTCTGACAGTGAACACTGAAGCTTTCTTT.

Points on this clone: Other DNA sequences in this sample translate to the same CDR3. V and J are TRBV27 and TRBJ2-1; TRBD1 agrees at 9 bases. There are 14 residues in the CDR3. CDR1 is MNHEY and CDR2 is SMNVEV in the germline V gene (reference sequence). The V gene end was trimmed by 3 bases and the J gene end by 4 bases; junction bases not matched to a gene: 1. Here the CDR3 reads CASSFGTGYNEQFF. CDR3 nucleotides: TGTGCCAGCAGTTTCGGGACAGGGTACAATGAGCAGTTCTTC.

This chain connects TRBV4-1 to TRBJ2-1; the match to TRBD2 covers 7 bases. This CDR3 contains 16 residues. Germline V CDR1 and CDR2: MGHRA, YSYEKL. The junction had 11 bases not matched to a gene; V was cut back by 4 bases and J by 5 bases. In DNA, the CDR3 is TGCGCCAGCAGCCCGGGTGGTTCGGGACTACACAATGAGCAGTTCTTC. Amino acids: CASSPGGSGLHNEQFF.

This sequence joins TRBV7-9 and TRBJ1-1; 7 bases agree with TRBD1. There are 14 residues in the CDR3. J gave up 5 bases and V 5 bases, and 8 bases lay outside the gene matches. Germline V gene sequence: CDR1 SEHNR, CDR2 FQNEAQ (reference sequence). In DNA form, the CDR3 reads TGTGCCAGCAGCCCGACAGGGTTGGGGACTGAAGCTTTCTTT. Protein: CASSPTGLGTEAFF.

This chain joins TRBV5-4 and TRBJ2-1, with D tentatively TRBD2 (5 bases). This CDR3 has 15 amino acids. Between the trimmed V and J ends, which lost 4 bases and 1 base, there was a span of 12 bases. The V gene's germline CDR1 is SGHNT and CDR2 YYREEE (reference sequence). The CDR3 spells CASSDARGSYNEQFF. CDR3 DNA sequence: TGTGCCAGCAGCGACGCTAGAGGGTCCTACAATGAGCAGTTCTTC.

The chain links TRBV5-1 to TRBJ2-3; the match to TRBD1 covers 7 bases. Trimming cost V 2 bases and J 2 bases; bases outside gene matches: 2. Germline lookup yields CDR1 SGHRS and CDR2 YFSETQ. CDR3 length: 14 amino acids. The CDR3: CASSFGTDTDTQYF. The CDR3 DNA sequence: TGCGCCAGCAGCTTCGGGACAGACACAGATACGCAGTATTTT.